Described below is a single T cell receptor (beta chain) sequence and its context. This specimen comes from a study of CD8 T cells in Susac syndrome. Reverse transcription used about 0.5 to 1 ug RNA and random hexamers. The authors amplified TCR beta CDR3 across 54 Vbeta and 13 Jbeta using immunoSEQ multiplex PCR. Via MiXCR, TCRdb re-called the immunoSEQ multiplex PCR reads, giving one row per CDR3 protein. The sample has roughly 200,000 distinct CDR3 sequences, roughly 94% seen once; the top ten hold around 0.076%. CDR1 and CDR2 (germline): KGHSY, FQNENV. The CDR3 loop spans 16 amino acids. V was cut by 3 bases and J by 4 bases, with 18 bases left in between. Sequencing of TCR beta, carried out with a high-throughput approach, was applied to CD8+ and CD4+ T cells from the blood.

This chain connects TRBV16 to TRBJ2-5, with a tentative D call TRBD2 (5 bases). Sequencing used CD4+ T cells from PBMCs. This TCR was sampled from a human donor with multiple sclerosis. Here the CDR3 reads CASSHPTLDLGETQYF. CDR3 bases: TGTGCCAGCAGCCACCCAACACTAGATTTGGGAGAGACCCAGTACTTC.